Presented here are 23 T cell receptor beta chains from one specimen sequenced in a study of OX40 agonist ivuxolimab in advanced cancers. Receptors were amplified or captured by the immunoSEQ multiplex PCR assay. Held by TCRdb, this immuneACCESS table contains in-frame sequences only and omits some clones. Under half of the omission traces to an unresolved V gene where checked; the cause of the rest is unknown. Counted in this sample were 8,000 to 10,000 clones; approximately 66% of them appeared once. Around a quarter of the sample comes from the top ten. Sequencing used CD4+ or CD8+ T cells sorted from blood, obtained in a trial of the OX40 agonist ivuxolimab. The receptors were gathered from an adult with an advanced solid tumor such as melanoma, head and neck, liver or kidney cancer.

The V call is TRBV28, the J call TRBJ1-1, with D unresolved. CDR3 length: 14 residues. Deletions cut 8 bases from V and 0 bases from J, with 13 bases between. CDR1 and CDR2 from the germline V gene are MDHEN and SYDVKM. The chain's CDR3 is CASGIRTVNTEAFF. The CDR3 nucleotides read TGTGCCAGCGGAATCCGGACCGTGAACACTGAAGCTTTCTTT.

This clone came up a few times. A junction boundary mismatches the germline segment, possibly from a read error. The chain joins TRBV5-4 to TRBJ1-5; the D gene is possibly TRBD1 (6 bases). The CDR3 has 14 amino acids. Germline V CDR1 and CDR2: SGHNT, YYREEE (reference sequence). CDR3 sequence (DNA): TGCGCCAGCAGCCCTGAACAGGGTTTACAGCCCCAGCATTTT. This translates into CASSPEQGLQPQHF.

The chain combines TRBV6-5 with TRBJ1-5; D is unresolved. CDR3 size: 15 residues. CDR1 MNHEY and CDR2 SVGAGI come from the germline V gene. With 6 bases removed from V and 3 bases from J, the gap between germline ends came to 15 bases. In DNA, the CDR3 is TGTGCCAGCAGAACCCTCCTGGGGAACAATCAGCCCCAGCATTTT. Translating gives CASRTLLGNNQPQHF.

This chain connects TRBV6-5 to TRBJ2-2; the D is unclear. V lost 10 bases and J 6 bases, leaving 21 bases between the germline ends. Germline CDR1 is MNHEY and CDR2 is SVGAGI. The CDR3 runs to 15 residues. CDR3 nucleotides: TGTGCCACTTCGAATCTGCGGCTAGTGTCCGGGGAGCTGTTTTTT. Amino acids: CATSNLRLVSGELFF.

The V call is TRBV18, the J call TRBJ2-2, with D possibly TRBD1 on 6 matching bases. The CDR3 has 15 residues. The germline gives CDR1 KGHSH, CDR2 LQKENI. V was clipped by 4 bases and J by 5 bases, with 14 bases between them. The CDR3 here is CASSLGTGTTGELFF. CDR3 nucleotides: TGTGCCAGCTCACTGGGCACAGGGACGACCGGGGAGCTGTTTTTT. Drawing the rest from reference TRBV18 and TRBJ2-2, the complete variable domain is NAGVMQNPRHLVRRRGQEARLRCSPMKGHSHVYWYRQLPEEGLKFMVYLQKENIIDESGMPKERFSAEFPKEGPSILRIQQVVRGDSAAYFCASSLGTGTTGELFFGEGSRLTVL.

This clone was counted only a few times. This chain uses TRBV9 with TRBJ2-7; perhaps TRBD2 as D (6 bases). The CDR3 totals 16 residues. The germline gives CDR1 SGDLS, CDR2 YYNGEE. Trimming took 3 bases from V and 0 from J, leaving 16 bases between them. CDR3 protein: CASSALGGGNSYEQYF. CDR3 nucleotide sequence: TGTGCCAGCAGCGCCCTAGGTGGAGGGAACTCCTACGAGCAGTACTTC.

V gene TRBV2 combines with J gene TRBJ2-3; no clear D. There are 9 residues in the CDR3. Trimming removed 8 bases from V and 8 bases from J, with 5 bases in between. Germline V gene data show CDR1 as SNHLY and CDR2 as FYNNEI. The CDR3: CASGRTQYF. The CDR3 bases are TGTGCCAGCGGGCGTACGCAGTATTTT.

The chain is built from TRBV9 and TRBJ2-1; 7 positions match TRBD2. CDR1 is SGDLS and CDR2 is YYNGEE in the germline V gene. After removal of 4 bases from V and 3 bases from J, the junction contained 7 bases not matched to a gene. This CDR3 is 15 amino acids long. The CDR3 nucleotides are TGTGCCAGCAGCCTTTGGGCTAGCGGCTACAATGAGCAGTTCTTC. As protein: CASSLWASGYNEQFF. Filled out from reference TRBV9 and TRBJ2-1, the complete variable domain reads DSGVTQTPKHLITATGQRVTLRCSPRSGDLSVYWYQQSLDQGLQFLIQYYNGEERAKGNILERFSAQQFPDLHSELNLSSLELGDSALYFCASSLWASGYNEQFFGPGTRLTVL.

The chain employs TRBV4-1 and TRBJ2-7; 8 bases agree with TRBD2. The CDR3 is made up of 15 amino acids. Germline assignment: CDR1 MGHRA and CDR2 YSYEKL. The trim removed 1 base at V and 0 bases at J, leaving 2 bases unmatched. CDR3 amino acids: CASSQGTSNSYEQYF. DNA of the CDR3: TGCGCCAGCAGCCAAGGGACTAGCAACTCCTACGAGCAGTACTTC.

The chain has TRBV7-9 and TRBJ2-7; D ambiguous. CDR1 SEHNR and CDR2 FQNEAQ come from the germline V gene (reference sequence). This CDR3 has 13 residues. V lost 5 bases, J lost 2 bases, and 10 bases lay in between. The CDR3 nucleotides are TGTGCCAGCAGCCGTGACTTCACCTACGAGCAGTACTTC. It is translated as CASSRDFTYEQYF.

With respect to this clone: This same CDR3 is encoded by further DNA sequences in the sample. This CDR3 reads CASSPQGLDTQYF. CDR3 bases: TGTGCCAGCAGCCCACAGGGATTGGATACGCAGTATTTT. The V and J genes are TRBV14 and TRBJ2-3, with D possibly being TRBD1 (6 bases). Trimming cost V 4 bases and J 6 bases, with 11 bases left between them. The CDR3 extends over 13 amino acids. Germline V gene data show CDR1 as SGHDN and CDR2 as FVKESK.

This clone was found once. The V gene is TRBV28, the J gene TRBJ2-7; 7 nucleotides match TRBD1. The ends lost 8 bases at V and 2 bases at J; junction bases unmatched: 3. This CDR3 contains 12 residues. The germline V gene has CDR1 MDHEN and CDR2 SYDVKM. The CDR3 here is CASRDSAYEQYF. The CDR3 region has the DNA TGTGCCAGCCGGGACAGTGCCTACGAGCAGTACTTC.

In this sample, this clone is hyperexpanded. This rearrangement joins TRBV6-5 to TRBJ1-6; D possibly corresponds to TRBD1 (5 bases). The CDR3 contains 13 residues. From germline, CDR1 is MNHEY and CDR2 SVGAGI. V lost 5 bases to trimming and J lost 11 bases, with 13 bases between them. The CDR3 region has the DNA TGTGCCAGCAGTCTGGGGACCCAACCACCCCTCCACTTT. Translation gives CASSLGTQPPLHF.

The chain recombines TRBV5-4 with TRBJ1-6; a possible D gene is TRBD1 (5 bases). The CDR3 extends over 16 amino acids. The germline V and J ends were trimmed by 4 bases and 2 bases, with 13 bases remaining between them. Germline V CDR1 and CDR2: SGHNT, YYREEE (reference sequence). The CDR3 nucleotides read TGTGCCAGCAGCCCTCCCTCGACAGCCTATAATTCACCCCTCCACTTT. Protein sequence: CASSPPSTAYNSPLHF. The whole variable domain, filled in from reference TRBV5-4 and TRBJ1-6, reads ETGVTQSPTHLIKTRGQQVTLRCSSQSGHNTVSWYQQALGQGPQFIFQYYREEENGRGNFPPRFSGLQFPNYSSELNVNALELDDSALYLCASSPPSTAYNSPLHFGNGTRLTVT.

For the CDR3, the DNA is TGTGCCAGCAGTTTAGGACTAGCGGGAGCCACAGATACGCAGTATTTT. This translates into CASSLGLAGATDTQYF. The J gene is TRBJ2-3, the V gene TRBV28; 13 bases are shared with TRBD2. The germline CDR1 and CDR2 sequences are MDHEN and SYDVKM. V trimming: 2 bases; J trimming: 2 bases; junction bases outside the gene matches: 1. The CDR3 spans 16 residues.

CDR3 DNA sequence: TGCAGCGTTGAATCGGGACTTTATCAAGAGACCCAGTACTTC. It is translated as CSVESGLYQETQYF. The rearrangement joins TRBV29-1 to TRBJ2-5; possibly TRBD2 for D (6 bases). The length of the CDR3 is 14 residues. Trimming removed 2 bases at V and 2 bases at J, with 12 bases between. Germline V gene sequence: CDR1 SQVTM, CDR2 ANQGSEA.

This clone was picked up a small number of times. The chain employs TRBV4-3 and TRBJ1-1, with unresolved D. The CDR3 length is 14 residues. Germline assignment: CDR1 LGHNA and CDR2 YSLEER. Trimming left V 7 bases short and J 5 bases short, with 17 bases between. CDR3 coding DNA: TGCGCCAGCACCACCATATTAGGGCAGACTGAAGCTTTCTTT. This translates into CASTTILGQTEAFF.

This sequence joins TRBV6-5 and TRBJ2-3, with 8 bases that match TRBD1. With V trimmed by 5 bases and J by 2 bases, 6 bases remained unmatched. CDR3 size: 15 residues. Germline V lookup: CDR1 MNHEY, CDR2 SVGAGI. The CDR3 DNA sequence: TGTGCCAGCAGTCTCCGGGACAGGTACACAGATACGCAGTATTTT. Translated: CASSLRDRYTDTQYF.

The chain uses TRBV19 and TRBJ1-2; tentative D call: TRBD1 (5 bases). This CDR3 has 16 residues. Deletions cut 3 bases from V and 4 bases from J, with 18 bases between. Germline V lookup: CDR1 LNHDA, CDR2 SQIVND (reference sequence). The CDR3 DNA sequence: TGTGCCAGTAGTATGTCGGAAGGGGCCTATTTCTATGGCTACACCTTC. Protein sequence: CASSMSEGAYFYGYTF.

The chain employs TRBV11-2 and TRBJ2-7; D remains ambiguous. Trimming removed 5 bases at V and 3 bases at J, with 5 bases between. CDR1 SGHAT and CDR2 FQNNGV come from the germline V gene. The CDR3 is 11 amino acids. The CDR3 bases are TGTGCCAGCAGCACCTTCTACGAGCAGTACTTC. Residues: CASSTFYEQYF.

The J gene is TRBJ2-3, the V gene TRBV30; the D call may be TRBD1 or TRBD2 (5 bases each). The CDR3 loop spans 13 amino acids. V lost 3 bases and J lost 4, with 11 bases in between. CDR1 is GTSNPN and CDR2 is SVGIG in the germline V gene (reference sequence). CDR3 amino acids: CAWRGVSADTQYF. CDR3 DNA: TGTGCCTGGAGGGGGGTAAGCGCAGATACGCAGTATTTT.

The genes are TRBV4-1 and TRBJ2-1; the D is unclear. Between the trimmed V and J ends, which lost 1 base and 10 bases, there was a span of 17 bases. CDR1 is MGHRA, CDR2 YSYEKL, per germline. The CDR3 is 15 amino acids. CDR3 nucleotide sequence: TGCGCCAGCAGCCAAGTTGGGTCTCGTCAAGGGGAGCAGTTCTTC. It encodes CASSQVGSRQGEQFF.

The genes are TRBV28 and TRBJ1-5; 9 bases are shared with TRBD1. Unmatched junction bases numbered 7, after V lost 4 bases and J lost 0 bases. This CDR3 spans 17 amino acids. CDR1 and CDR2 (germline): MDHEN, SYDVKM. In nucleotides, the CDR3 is TGTGCCAGCAGTTCTTTTCGGGACAGGGATAGCAATCAGCCCCAGCATTTT. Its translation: CASSSFRDRDSNQPQHF.